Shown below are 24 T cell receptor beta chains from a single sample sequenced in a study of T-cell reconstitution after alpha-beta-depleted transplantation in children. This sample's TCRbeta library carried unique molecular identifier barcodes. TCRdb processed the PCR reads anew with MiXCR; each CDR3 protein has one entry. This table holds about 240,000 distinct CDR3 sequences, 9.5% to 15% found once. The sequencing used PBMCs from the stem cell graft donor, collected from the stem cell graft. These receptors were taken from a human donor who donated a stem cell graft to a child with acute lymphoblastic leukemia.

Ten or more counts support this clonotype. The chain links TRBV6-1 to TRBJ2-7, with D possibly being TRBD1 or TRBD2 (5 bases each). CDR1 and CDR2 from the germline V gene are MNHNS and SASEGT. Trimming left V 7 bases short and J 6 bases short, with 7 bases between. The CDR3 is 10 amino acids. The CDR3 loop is CASIGTEQYF. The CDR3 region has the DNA TGTGCCAGCATTGGGACCGAGCAGTACTTC.

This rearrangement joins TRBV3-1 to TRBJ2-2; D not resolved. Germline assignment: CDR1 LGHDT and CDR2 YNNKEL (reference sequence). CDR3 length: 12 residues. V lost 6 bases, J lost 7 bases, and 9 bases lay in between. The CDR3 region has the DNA TGTGCCAGCAGGGCTCGTAACGGGGAGCTGTTTTTT. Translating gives CASRARNGELFF.

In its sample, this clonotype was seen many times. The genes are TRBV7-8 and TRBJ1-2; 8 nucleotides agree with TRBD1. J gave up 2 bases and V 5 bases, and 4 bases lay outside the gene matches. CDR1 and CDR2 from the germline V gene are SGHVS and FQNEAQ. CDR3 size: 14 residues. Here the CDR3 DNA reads TGTGCCAGCAGCACAACAGGGGGGAACTATGGCTACACCTTC. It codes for CASSTTGGNYGYTF.

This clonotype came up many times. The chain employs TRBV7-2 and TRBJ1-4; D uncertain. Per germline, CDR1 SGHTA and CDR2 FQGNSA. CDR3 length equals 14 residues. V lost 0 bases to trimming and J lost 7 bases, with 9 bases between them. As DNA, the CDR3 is TGTGCCAGCAGCTTAGCGACACTAGGTGAAAAACTGTTTTTT. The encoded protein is CASSLATLGEKLFF.

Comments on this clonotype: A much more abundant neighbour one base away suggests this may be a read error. CDR3 in amino acids: CASTLWRNTIYF. In DNA form, the CDR3 reads TGTGCCAGCACCCTTTGGCGAAACACCATATATTTT. The chain employs TRBV12-3 or TRBV12-4 and TRBJ1-3, with unresolved D. The CDR3 sequence is 12 residues long. The V and J ends lost 7 bases and 5 bases respectively, with 9 bases between them.

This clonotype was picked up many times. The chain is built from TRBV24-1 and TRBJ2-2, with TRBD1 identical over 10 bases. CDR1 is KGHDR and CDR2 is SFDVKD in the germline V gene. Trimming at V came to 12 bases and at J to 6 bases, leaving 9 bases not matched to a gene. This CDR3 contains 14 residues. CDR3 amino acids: CAAGTGEKPGELFF. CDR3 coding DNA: TGTGCCGCTGGGACAGGGGAAAAGCCCGGGGAGCTGTTTTTT.

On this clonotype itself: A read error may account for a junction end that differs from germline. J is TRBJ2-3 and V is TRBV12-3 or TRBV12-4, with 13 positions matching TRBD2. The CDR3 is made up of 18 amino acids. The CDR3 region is CTSCFRTSGSLSTDTQYF. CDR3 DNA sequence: TGTACCAGCTGTTTTAGGACTAGCGGGAGCCTCAGCACAGATACGCAGTATTTT.

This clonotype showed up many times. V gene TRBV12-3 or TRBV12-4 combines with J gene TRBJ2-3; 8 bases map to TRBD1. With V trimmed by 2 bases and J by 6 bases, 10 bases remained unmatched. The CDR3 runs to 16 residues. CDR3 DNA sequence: TGTGCCAGCAGTTTACTAGGACAGGGTCCCACGGATACGCAGTATTTT. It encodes CASSLLGQGPTDTQYF.

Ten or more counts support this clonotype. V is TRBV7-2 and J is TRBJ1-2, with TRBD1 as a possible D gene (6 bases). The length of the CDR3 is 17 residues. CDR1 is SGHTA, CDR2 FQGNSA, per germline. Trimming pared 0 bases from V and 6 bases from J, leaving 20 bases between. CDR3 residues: CASSLALPFGGGHGYTF. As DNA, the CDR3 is TGTGCCAGCAGCTTAGCCCTCCCCTTTGGAGGGGGGCATGGCTACACCTTC.

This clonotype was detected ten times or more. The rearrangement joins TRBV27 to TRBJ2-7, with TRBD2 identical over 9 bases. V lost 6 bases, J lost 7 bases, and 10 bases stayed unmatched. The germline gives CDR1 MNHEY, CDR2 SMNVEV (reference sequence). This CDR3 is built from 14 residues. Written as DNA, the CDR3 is TGTGCCAGCAGAGTCAGGGCGGGAGGGAGAGAGCAGTACTTC. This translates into CASRVRAGGREQYF.

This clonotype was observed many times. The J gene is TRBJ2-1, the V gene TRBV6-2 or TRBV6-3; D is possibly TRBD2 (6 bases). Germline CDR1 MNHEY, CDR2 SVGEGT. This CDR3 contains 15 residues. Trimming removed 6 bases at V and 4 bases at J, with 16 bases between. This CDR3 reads CASSFLGLAYNEQFF. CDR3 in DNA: TGTGCCAGCAGCTTCCTTGGGCTAGCGTACAATGAGCAGTTCTTC.

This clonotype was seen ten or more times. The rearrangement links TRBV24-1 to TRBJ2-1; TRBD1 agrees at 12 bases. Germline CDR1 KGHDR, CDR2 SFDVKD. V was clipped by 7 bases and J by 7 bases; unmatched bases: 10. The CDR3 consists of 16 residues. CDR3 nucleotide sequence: TGTGCCACCAGCAAATCCGGGACAGGGGGCTGGAATGAGCAGTTCTTC. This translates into CATSKSGTGGWNEQFF.

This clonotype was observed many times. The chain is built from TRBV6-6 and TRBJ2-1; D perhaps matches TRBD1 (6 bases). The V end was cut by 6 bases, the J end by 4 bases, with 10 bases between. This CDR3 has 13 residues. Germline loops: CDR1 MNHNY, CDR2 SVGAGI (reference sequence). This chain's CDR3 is CASRDSGYNEQFF. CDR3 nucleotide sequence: TGTGCCAGCAGGGACAGTGGGTACAATGAGCAGTTCTTC.

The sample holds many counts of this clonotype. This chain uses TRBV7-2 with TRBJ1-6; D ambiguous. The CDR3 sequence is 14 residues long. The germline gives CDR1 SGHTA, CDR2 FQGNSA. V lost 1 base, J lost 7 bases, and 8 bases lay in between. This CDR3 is CASSLGHSNSPLHF. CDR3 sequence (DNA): TGTGCCAGCAGCTTAGGACATAGCAATTCACCCCTCCACTTT.

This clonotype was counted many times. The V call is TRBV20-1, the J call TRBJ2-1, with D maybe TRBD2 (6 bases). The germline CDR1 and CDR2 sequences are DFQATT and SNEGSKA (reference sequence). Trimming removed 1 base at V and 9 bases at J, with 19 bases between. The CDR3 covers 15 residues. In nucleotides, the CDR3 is TGCAGTGCTAGAGTGGGCCAGATTGGGCGGGGTGAGCAGTTCTTC. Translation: CSARVGQIGRGEQFF.

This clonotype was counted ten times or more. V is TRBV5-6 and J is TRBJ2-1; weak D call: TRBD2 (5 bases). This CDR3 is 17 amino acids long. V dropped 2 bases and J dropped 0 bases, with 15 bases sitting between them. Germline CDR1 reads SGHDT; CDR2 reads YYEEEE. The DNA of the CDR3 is TGTGCCAGCAGCTTAAGGACTGTCACAAGCTCCTACAATGAGCAGTTCTTC. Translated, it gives CASSLRTVTSSYNEQFF.

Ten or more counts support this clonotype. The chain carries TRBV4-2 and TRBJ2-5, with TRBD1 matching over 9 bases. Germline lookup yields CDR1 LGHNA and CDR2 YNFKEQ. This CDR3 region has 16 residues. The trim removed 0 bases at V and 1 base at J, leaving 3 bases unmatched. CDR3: CASSQEDRGLQETQYF. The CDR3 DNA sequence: TGTGCCAGCAGCCAAGAGGACAGGGGACTCCAAGAGACCCAGTACTTC.

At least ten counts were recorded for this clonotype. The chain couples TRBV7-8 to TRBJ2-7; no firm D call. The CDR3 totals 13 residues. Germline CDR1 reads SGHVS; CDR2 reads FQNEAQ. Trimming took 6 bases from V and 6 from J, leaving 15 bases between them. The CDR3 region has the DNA TGTGCCAGCAGACTACATCCCTCAGGCGAGCAGTACTTC. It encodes CASRLHPSGEQYF.

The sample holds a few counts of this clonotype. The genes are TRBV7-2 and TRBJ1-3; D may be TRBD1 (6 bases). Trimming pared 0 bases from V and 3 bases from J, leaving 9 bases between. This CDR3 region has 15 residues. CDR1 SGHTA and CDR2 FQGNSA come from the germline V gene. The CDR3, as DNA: TGTGCCAGCAGCTTAGCTAACAGGGTTGGAAACACCATATATTTT. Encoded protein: CASSLANRVGNTIYF. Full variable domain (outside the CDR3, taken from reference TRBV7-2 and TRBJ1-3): GAGVSQSPSNKVTEKGKDVELRCDPISGHTALYWYRQSLGQGLEFLIYFQGNSAPDKSGLPSDRFSAERTGGSVSTLTIQRTQQEDSAVYLCASSLANRVGNTIYFGEGSWLTVV.

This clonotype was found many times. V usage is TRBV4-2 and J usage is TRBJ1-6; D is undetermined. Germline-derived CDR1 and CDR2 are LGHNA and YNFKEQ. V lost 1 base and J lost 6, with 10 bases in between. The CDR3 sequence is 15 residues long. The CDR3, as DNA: TGTGCCAGCAGCCAAGCGGCCGCTCCTAATTCACCCCTCCACTTT. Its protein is CASSQAAAPNSPLHF.

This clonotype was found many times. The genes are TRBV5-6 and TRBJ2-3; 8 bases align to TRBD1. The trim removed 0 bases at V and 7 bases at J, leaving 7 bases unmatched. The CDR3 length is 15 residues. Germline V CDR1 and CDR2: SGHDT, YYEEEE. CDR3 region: CASSLAGQGGNTQYF. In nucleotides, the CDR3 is TGTGCCAGCAGCTTGGCCGGACAGGGAGGCAATACGCAGTATTTT.

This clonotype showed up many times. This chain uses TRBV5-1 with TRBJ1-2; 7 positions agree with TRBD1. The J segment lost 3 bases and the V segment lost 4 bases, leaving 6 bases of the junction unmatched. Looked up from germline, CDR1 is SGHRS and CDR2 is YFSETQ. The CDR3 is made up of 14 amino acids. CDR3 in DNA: TGCGCCAGCAGCGTCTCCGGGACAGACTATGGCTACACCTTC. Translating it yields CASSVSGTDYGYTF. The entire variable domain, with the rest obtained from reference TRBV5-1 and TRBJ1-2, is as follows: KAGVTQTPRYLIKTRGQQVTLSCSPISGHRSVSWYQQTPGQGLQFLFEYFSETQRNKGNFPGRFSGRQFSNSRSEMNVSTLELGDSALYLCASSVSGTDYGYTFGSGTRLTVV.

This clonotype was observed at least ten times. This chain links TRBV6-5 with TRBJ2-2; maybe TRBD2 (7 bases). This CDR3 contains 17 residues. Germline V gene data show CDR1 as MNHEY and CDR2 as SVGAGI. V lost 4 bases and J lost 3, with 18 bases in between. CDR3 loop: CASSSRGGGFHTGELFF. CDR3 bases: TGTGCCAGCAGTTCTCGGGGAGGGGGTTTTCACACCGGGGAGCTGTTTTTT.

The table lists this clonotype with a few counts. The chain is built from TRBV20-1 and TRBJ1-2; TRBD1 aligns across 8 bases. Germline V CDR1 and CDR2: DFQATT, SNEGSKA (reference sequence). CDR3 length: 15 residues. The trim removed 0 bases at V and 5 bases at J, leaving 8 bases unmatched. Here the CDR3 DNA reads TGCAGTGCTAGAGATCCCGGACAGGGAGTGTATGGCTACACCTTC. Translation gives CSARDPGQGVYGYTF.